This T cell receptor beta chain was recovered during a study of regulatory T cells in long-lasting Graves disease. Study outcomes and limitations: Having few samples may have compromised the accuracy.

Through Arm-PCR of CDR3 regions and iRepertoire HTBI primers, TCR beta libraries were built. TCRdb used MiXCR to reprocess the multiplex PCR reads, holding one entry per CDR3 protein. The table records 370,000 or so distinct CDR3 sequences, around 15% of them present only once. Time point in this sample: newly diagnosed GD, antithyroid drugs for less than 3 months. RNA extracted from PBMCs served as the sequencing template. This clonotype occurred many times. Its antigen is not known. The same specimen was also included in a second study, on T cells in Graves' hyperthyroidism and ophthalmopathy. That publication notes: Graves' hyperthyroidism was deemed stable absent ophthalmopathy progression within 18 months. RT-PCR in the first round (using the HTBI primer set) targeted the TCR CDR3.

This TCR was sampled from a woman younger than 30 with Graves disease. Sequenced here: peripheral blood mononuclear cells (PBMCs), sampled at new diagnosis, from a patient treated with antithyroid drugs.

The CDR3 DNA sequence: TGTGCCACCAGTGCCGTAGCGGGAGGTACCGGGGAGCTGTTTTTT. This gives the protein CATSAVAGGTGELFF. The rearrangement links TRBV24-1 to TRBJ2-2; 10 bases are shared with TRBD2. This CDR3 comprises 15 residues. The J segment lost 5 bases and the V segment lost 5 bases, leaving 4 bases of the junction unmatched. Germline V gene lookup returns CDR1 KGHDR and CDR2 SFDVKD.